Each of the 32 T cell receptor beta chains below was sequenced from the same sample in a study of metastatic and nonmetastatic thyroid tumors. TCRdb re-called the PCR reads via MiXCR. Found here are roughly 13,000 clones, approximately 26% of them singletons; the top ten hold about 18%. Each patient came to thyroid surgery without any prior treatment (of any kind). Sequences were obtained from tumor tissue. Receptor source: a female donor with papillary thyroid cancer or a benign thyroid nodule (not recorded which). Some clones in this sample may be carry-over from other donors' samples.

This clone was found a few times. The chain joins TRBV28 to TRBJ1-1; D is uncertain. The CDR3 spans 15 residues. Germline V gene data show CDR1 as MDHEN and CDR2 as SYDVKM. The germline V and J ends were trimmed by 6 bases and 4 bases, with 18 bases remaining between them. Here the CDR3 reads CASSTPRVRSTEAFF. As DNA, the CDR3 is TGTGCCAGCAGCACCCCTCGAGTTAGGTCCACTGAAGCTTTCTTT.

Sample share makes this clone medium-sized. The chain couples TRBV6-1 to TRBJ1-1, with a tentative D call TRBD1 (5 bases). CDR3 length: 15 residues. Germline V lookup: CDR1 MNHNS, CDR2 SASEGT. V was clipped by 7 bases and J by 4 bases, with 19 bases between them. The CDR3 is CASTNSGGSGTEAFF. In DNA form, the CDR3 reads TGTGCCAGCACCAACTCTGGGGGTAGCGGCACTGAAGCTTTCTTT.

This clone was recorded at least ten times. This chain uses TRBV11-3 with TRBJ2-1, with D perhaps matching TRBD2 (5 bases). Per the germline V gene, CDR1 is SGHNT and CDR2 is YENEEA. The CDR3 contains 11 residues. Between the trimmed V and J ends, which lost 8 bases and 7 bases, there was a span of 9 bases. This CDR3 reads CASGRGNEQFF. The CDR3 nucleotides read TGTGCCAGCGGGCGAGGGAATGAGCAGTTCTTC.

This chain joins TRBV30 and TRBJ2-7; no definite D call. This CDR3 has 11 residues. V lost 8 bases and J 0 bases, leaving 8 bases between the germline ends. CDR1 is GTSNPN and CDR2 is SVGIG in the germline V gene (reference sequence). CDR3 DNA sequence: TGTGCCCGACACCCCTCCTACGAGCAGTACTTC. This translates into CARHPSYEQYF.

This clone has ten or more counts. The chain joins TRBV2 to TRBJ2-6, with 10 bases lining up with TRBD1. The CDR3 runs to 16 residues. CDR1 is SNHLY and CDR2 is FYNNEI in the germline V gene. V was clipped by 7 bases and J by 0 bases; unmatched bases: 3. CDR3 nucleotides: TGTGCCAGCAAGGGACAGGGGATCTCTGGGGCCAACGTCCTGACTTTC. It translates to CASKGQGISGANVLTF.

The gene calls are TRBV20-1 and TRBJ1-6, with a weak D call TRBD1 (6 bases). The germline V gene has CDR1 DFQATT and CDR2 SNEGSKA (reference sequence). The ends were cut back, 0 bases at V and 5 bases at J, with 11 bases in the middle. The CDR3 loop spans 15 amino acids. The CDR3 region is CSARDLQGDNSPLHF. In nucleotides, the CDR3 is TGCAGTGCTAGAGATTTACAGGGAGATAATTCACCCCTCCACTTT.

This clone was observed at least ten times. J is TRBJ1-1 and V is TRBV29-1; the match to TRBD1 covers 9 bases. The CDR3 is 13 amino acids. The V gene end was trimmed by 4 bases and the J gene end by 5 bases; junction bases not matched to a gene: 5. CDR1 SQVTM and CDR2 ANQGSEA come from the germline V gene. Here the CDR3 reads CSVVGQGGTEAFF. CDR3 in DNA: TGCAGCGTTGTGGGACAGGGAGGAACTGAAGCTTTCTTT.

J is TRBJ1-4 and V is TRBV11-2, with D perhaps matching TRBD1 (6 bases). There are 14 residues in the CDR3. V was shortened by 8 bases and J by 5 bases, with 15 bases between the two germline ends. Germline V gene lookup returns CDR1 SGHAT and CDR2 FQNNGV. The CDR3 reads CASRTGWDNEKLFF. As DNA, the CDR3 is TGTGCCAGCCGAACAGGGTGGGACAATGAAAAACTGTTTTTT.

This chain uses TRBV11-2 with TRBJ2-7; D unresolved. V lost 7 bases, J lost 6 bases, and 13 bases lay in between. Germline lookup yields CDR1 SGHAT and CDR2 FQNNGV. The CDR3 has 12 amino acids. This chain's CDR3 is CASTFRIGEQYF. The CDR3 nucleotides are TGTGCCAGCACCTTCAGGATCGGCGAGCAGTACTTC.

This clone was seen a single time. The chain employs TRBV5-1 and TRBJ1-2; no clear D. This CDR3 has 13 residues. The V gene's germline CDR1 is SGHRS and CDR2 YFSETQ. Trimming took off 0 bases at V and 10 bases at J, with 13 bases between the two ends. This chain's CDR3 is CASSLDGQGTYTF. In DNA form, the CDR3 reads TGCGCCAGCAGCTTGGACGGCCAAGGAACCTACACCTTC.

In DNA form, the CDR3 reads TGTGCCAGCAGTCCGACTAGAGGGGGCTACAATGAGCAGTTCTTC. It yields the protein CASSPTRGGYNEQFF. The chain is built from TRBV6-1 and TRBJ2-1; D possibly matches TRBD1 or TRBD2 (6 bases each). Germline CDR1 and CDR2: MNHNS and SASEGT. The CDR3 has 15 residues. With 5 bases removed from V and 3 bases from J, the gap between germline ends came to 14 bases.

This clone was seen many times. A much bigger clone sits one base away, suggesting this may be a read error. The chain couples TRBV10-2 to TRBJ1-5, with D possibly being TRBD1 (6 bases). The CDR3 extends over 14 amino acids. Germline V gives CDR1 WSHSY, CDR2 SAAADI. V was clipped by 5 bases and J by 4 bases, with 12 bases between them. CDR3 coding DNA: TGCGCCAGCAGTCACCGGGGGCCAAATCAGCCCCAGCATTTT. It translates to CASSHRGPNQPQHF.

Judged by abundance, this clone is medium-sized. The chain has TRBV30 and TRBJ1-4; D is possibly TRBD1 (6 bases). Germline CDR1 reads GTSNPN; CDR2 reads SVGIG (reference sequence). V lost 1 base, J lost 2 bases, and 17 bases lay in between. The CDR3 spans 17 residues. CDR3 residues: CAWSDYGGGRTNEKLFF. As DNA, the CDR3 is TGTGCCTGGAGTGATTATGGGGGCGGGAGGACTAATGAAAAACTGTTTTTT.

The chain employs TRBV12-3 or TRBV12-4 and TRBJ2-1, with 11 bases lining up with TRBD2. After removal of 5 bases from V and 5 bases from J, the junction contained 5 bases not matched to a gene. This CDR3 is 15 amino acids long. The CDR3 nucleotides read TGTGCCAGCAGTCTGATTAGCGGGAGGGACAATGAGCAGTTCTTC. The encoded protein is CASSLISGRDNEQFF.

The chain couples TRBV3-1 to TRBJ2-2; possibly TRBD2 for D (6 bases). The length of the CDR3 is 15 residues. Per germline, CDR1 LGHDT and CDR2 YNNKEL (reference sequence). With 3 bases removed from V and 13 bases from J, the gap between germline ends came to 21 bases. Written as DNA, the CDR3 is TGTGCCAGCAGCCAGGACGCGGGGATAGGTGGCGGGCTGTTTTTT. Its translation is CASSQDAGIGGGLFF.

This clone was observed at least ten times. The CDR3 sequence: CASSFHKDRGRRSPLHF. The CDR3 nucleotides are TGTGCCAGCAGCTTCCATAAGGACAGGGGGCGACGATCACCCCTCCACTTT. The chain has TRBV7-8 and TRBJ1-6; TRBD1 aligns across 11 bases. V gave up 3 bases and J gave up 10 bases; unmatched junction bases: 11. This CDR3 has 17 residues. CDR1 is SGHVS and CDR2 is FQNEAQ in the germline V gene.

V is TRBV11-1 and J is TRBJ2-6, with D perhaps TRBD1 (5 bases). This CDR3 region has 18 residues. From germline, CDR1 is SGHAT and CDR2 FQDESV (reference sequence). The ends were cut back, 1 base at V and 0 bases at J, with 13 bases in the middle. The CDR3 spells CASSLVLGLHSGANVLTF. The CDR3 DNA reads TGTGCCAGCAGCTTAGTTCTGGGGCTTCACTCTGGGGCCAACGTCCTGACTTTC. Drawing the rest from reference TRBV11-1 and TRBJ2-6, the complete variable domain is EAEVAQSPRYKITEKSQAVAFWCDPISGHATLYWYRQILGQGPELLVQFQDESVVDDSQLPKDRFSAERLKGVDSTLKIQPAELGDSAMYLCASSLVLGLHSGANVLTFGAGSRLTVL.

The V call is TRBV12-3 or TRBV12-4, the J call TRBJ2-3; D unresolved. The germline V and J ends were trimmed by 1 base and 3 bases, with 2 bases remaining between them. CDR3 length: 12 amino acids. DNA of the CDR3: TGTGCCAGCAGTTTAGTAACAGATACGCAGTATTTT. Translated, it gives CASSLVTDTQYF.

This clone was recorded many times. This rearrangement joins TRBV6-1 to TRBJ2-5; D uncertain. Trimming removed 1 base from V and 4 bases from J, with 10 bases in between. This CDR3 region has 14 residues. Germline-derived CDR1 and CDR2 are MNHNS and SASEGT. CDR3 amino acids: CASSEGPRAETQYF. The CDR3 DNA follows: TGTGCCAGCAGTGAAGGGCCCAGAGCAGAGACCCAGTACTTC.

V gene TRBV5-1 combines with J gene TRBJ1-5; 7 bases are a match to TRBD1. Germline V gives CDR1 SGHRS, CDR2 YFSETQ. The CDR3 length is 15 residues. Trimming removed 6 bases from V and 5 bases from J; junction bases left unmatched: 11. The CDR3 DNA reads TGCGCCAGCATCCTGGGGACAGCGGGGGATCAGCCCCAGCATTTT. It translates to CASILGTAGDQPQHF.

This clone has a handful of counts. A much larger clonotype is one base distant, so this may be a read error. Other DNA sequences of this sample code for an identical CDR3. The gene calls are TRBV20-1 and TRBJ1-4; TRBD1 might be the D (6 bases). CDR1 DFQATT and CDR2 SNEGSKA come from the germline V gene (reference sequence). The CDR3 contains 14 residues. Between the trimmed V and J ends, which lost 5 bases and 4 bases, there was a span of 14 bases. The CDR3 DNA is TGCAGTGCTCGACACAGGGCACTTAATGAAAAACTGTTTTTT. It codes for CSARHRALNEKLFF.

This clone was found a few times. The chain links TRBV12-3 or TRBV12-4 to TRBJ1-2; possible D gene TRBD1, 5 bases. The length of the CDR3 is 12 residues. V dropped 7 bases and J dropped 4 bases, with 10 bases sitting between them. Here the CDR3 reads CASTGDGYGYTF. CDR3 nucleotide sequence: TGTGCCAGCACCGGGGACGGCTATGGCTACACCTTC.

Regarding this clone: A much bigger clone sits one base away, suggesting this may be a read error. Other DNA sequences in the sample encode the same CDR3. The V and J genes are TRBV5-5 and TRBJ2-5, with 12 bases matching TRBD2. The CDR3 contains 16 residues. CDR1 and CDR2 from the germline V gene are SGHKS and YYEKEE (reference sequence). Trimming took 4 bases from V and 2 from J; bases not matched to a gene: 6. The CDR3 loop reads CASSPGLAGTQETQYF. The CDR3 DNA reads as TGTGCCAGCAGCCCCGGACTAGCGGGGACACAAGAGACCCAGTACTTC.

By share, this clone ranks as medium-sized. This chain joins TRBV12-3 or TRBV12-4 and TRBJ2-1; D remains unclear. The V end was cut by 5 bases, the J end by 3 bases, with 11 bases between. The CDR3 is 14 residues long. The CDR3 sequence: CASSIKVRYNEQFF. The DNA for the CDR3 is TGTGCCAGCAGTATAAAGGTCCGCTACAATGAGCAGTTCTTC.

The table lists this clone with many counts. A much bigger clone sits one base away, suggesting this may be a read error. The V and J genes are TRBV28 and TRBJ1-3; no clear D. Germline-derived CDR1 and CDR2 are MDHEN and SYDVKM. CDR3 length: 12 amino acids. V was trimmed by 9 bases and J by 0 bases, leaving 6 bases between them. The CDR3 sequence: CASKFSGNTIYF. DNA of the CDR3: TGTGCCAGTAAATTCTCTGGAAACACCATATATTTT.

J is TRBJ2-2 and V is TRBV28; 9 nucleotides line up with TRBD2. Germline lookup yields CDR1 MDHEN and CDR2 SYDVKM. Trimming removed 5 bases from V and 6 bases from J; junction bases left unmatched: 4. The CDR3 spans 14 residues. Here the CDR3 reads CASSRTSAAGELFF. CDR3 nucleotides: TGTGCCAGCAGTCGGACTAGCGCTGCCGGGGAGCTGTTTTTT.

This chain connects TRBV20-1 to TRBJ2-1; TRBD2 aligns across 9 bases. This CDR3 contains 16 residues. V shed 8 bases and J 7 bases; nucleotides not matched to a gene: 18. Germline V gene sequence: CDR1 DFQATT, CDR2 SNEGSKA (reference sequence). CDR3 sequence reads: CSLEGSSGDRRNEQFF. The CDR3 DNA reads as TGCAGTCTCGAGGGGTCTAGCGGGGATCGCCGAAATGAGCAGTTCTTC.

The chain combines TRBV6-1 with TRBJ1-2; 10 nucleotides line up with TRBD1. The CDR3 has 13 residues. Germline V gene data show CDR1 as MNHNS and CDR2 as SASEGT. V was pared by 10 bases and J by 4 bases, with 6 bases of the junction left unmatched. The CDR3 reads CAIKTGGAYGYTF. The CDR3 DNA reads as TGTGCCATCAAGACAGGGGGCGCCTATGGCTACACCTTC.

This clone was seen more than once but under ten times. The chain combines TRBV6-2 or TRBV6-3 with TRBJ2-5; D is possibly TRBD2 (6 bases). Deletions cut 4 bases from V and 8 bases from J, with 17 bases between. This CDR3 contains 14 residues. CDR1 and CDR2 (germline): MNHEY, SVGEGT. CDR3 bases: TGTGCCAGCAGTTTCGGACGGGGGATAGATACCCAGTACTTC. This translates into CASSFGRGIDTQYF.

This clone appeared a few times. Possible read error: a much larger clone is one base away. The chain links TRBV12-3 or TRBV12-4 to TRBJ2-6, with a weak D call TRBD2 (5 bases). CDR3 size: 14 residues. CDR3 in amino acids: CASLLDSGSNVPTF. CDR3 DNA: TGTGCCAGCTTATTGGACTCTGGGTCCAACGTCCCGACTTTC.

The chain employs TRBV3-1 and TRBJ1-3; TRBD1 might be the D (6 bases). Germline V gene data show CDR1 as LGHDT and CDR2 as YNNKEL (reference sequence). The CDR3 loop spans 15 amino acids. V lost 1 base, J lost 0 bases, and 7 bases lay in between. Here the CDR3 reads CASSQAGDSGNTIYF. As DNA, the CDR3 is TGTGCCAGCAGCCAAGCAGGGGACTCTGGAAACACCATATATTTT.

The rearrangement links TRBV5-5 to TRBJ2-5; no firm D call. Germline V gene sequence: CDR1 SGHKS, CDR2 YYEKEE (reference sequence). The CDR3 sequence is 14 residues long. V was clipped by 0 bases and J by 2 bases, with 8 bases between them. The CDR3 DNA follows: TGTGCCAGCAGCTTGGTCTGGGATCAAGAGACCCAGTACTTC. It yields the protein CASSLVWDQETQYF.